One and the same sample provided the 22 T cell receptor beta chains below, sequenced in a study of cytomegalovirus exposure and HLA in healthy donors. The study ran its PCR with 60 Vbeta and 13 Jbeta primers. Clones were read by immunoSEQ multiplex PCR, and TCRdb kept only the in-frame ones, dropping some. The table has over 90,000 clones, approximately 72% seen once. The material sequenced was PBMCs. Receptors were obtained from a woman in her 50s in good health and CMV-seronegative.

The DNA for the CDR3 is TGTGCCAGCAACAGGGATATTTTAGGGGGCTCTGGGGCCAACGTCCTGACTTTC. Protein product: CASNRDILGGSGANVLTF. The V and J genes are TRBV28 and TRBJ2-6, with a weak D call TRBD1 (6 bases). Germline V gene lookup returns CDR1 MDHEN and CDR2 SYDVKM. This CDR3 has 18 amino acids. V was trimmed by 7 bases and J by 0 bases, leaving 19 bases between them.

V is TRBV4-3 and J is TRBJ2-1, with D tentatively TRBD2 (5 bases). With 0 bases removed from V and 9 bases from J, the gap between germline ends came to 15 bases. This CDR3 is 15 amino acids long. Germline V lookup: CDR1 LGHNA, CDR2 YSLEER. CDR3 protein: CASSQEEARYSEQFF. CDR3 sequence (DNA): TGCGCCAGCAGCCAAGAGGAGGCTAGGTATAGTGAGCAGTTCTTC.

A single count supports this clone. The chain links TRBV7-2 to TRBJ1-4, with D perhaps TRBD1 (5 bases). Germline CDR1 SGHTA, CDR2 FQGNSA. Trimming removed 7 bases at V and 7 bases at J, with 19 bases between. The CDR3 is 15 residues long. CDR3 sequence: CASTPSGGWSEKLFF. DNA of the CDR3: TGTGCCAGCACCCCGTCGGGGGGATGGAGTGAAAAACTGTTTTTT.

The chain couples TRBV5-1 to TRBJ2-3, with D tentatively TRBD2 (5 bases). Germline lookup yields CDR1 SGHRS and CDR2 YFSETQ. V dropped 0 bases and J dropped 3 bases, with 8 bases sitting between them. The CDR3 consists of 14 residues. DNA of the CDR3: TGCGCCAGCAGCTTGGTGGTAGCGACAGATACGCAGTATTTT. Encoded protein: CASSLVVATDTQYF.

This chain joins TRBV11-2 and TRBJ2-3, with a possible D match to TRBD2 (6 bases). The CDR3 is made up of 17 amino acids. From germline, CDR1 is SGHAT and CDR2 FQNNGV. V dropped 0 bases and J dropped 0 bases, with 13 bases sitting between them. This CDR3 reads CASSLDGLAASTDTQYF. The CDR3 nucleotides are TGTGCCAGCAGCTTAGACGGGTTAGCGGCTAGCACAGATACGCAGTATTTT.

The chain recombines TRBV19 with TRBJ2-3; D remains unclear. Trimming removed 7 bases from V and 6 bases from J, with 8 bases in between. Germline CDR1 reads LNHDA; CDR2 reads SQIVND (reference sequence). This CDR3 is 11 amino acids long. The CDR3 nucleotides are TGTGCCAGTAAGTCGGGTGATACGCAGTATTTT. It codes for CASKSGDTQYF. The full variable domain, its missing parts supplied by reference TRBV19 and TRBJ2-3, is DGGITQSPKYLFRKEGQNVTLSCEQNLNHDAMYWYRQDPGQGLRLIYYSQIVNDFQKGDIAEGYSVSREKKESFPLTVTSAQKNPTAFYLCASKSGDTQYFGPGTRLTVL.

The CDR3 loop reads CASSLWGQGENSPLHF. The CDR3 DNA follows: TGTGCCAGCAGCTTATGGGGACAGGGGGAAAATTCACCCCTCCACTTT. This rearrangement joins TRBV7-2 to TRBJ1-6, with 11 nucleotides matching TRBD1. CDR1 is SGHTA and CDR2 is FQGNSA in the germline V gene. This CDR3 spans 16 amino acids. V was clipped by 2 bases and J by 7 bases; unmatched bases: 4. Drawing the rest from reference TRBV7-2 and TRBJ1-6, the complete variable domain is GAGVSQSPSNKVTEKGKDVELRCDPISGHTALYWYRQSLGQGLEFLIYFQGNSAPDKSGLPSDRFSAERTGGSVSTLTIQRTQQEDSAVYLCASSLWGQGENSPLHFGNGTRLTVT.

The V gene is TRBV11-2, the J gene TRBJ2-1; TRBD2 matches at 8 bases. With 10 bases clipped from V and 2 bases from J, the junction kept 10 bases outside the gene matches. The CDR3 extends over 15 amino acids. CDR1 and CDR2 (germline): SGHAT, FQNNGV. The CDR3 loop reads CATLTGGSPYNEQFF. CDR3 DNA sequence: TGTGCCACCCTCACGGGGGGGAGCCCCTACAATGAGCAGTTCTTC.

This clone was detected a few times. J is TRBJ1-1 and V is TRBV28, with no clear D. V lost 3 bases, J lost 1 base, and 6 bases lay in between. Germline values: CDR1 MDHEN, CDR2 SYDVKM. The CDR3 extends over 13 amino acids. CDR3 in amino acids: CASSFVRNTEAFF. In DNA, the CDR3 is TGTGCCAGCAGTTTTGTCAGGAACACTGAAGCTTTCTTT.

This clone was picked up a small number of times. The chain combines TRBV5-6 with TRBJ2-3, with D unresolved. CDR1 SGHDT and CDR2 YYEEEE come from the germline V gene. Trimming shortened V by 3 bases and J by 6 bases, and 26 bases separated the two germline ends. CDR3 length equals 18 residues. The CDR3 coding sequence is TGTGCCAGCAGCTCAACTGTCCAGCGTTCGACGGTGTGGGATACGCAGTATTTT. Encoded protein: CASSSTVQRSTVWDTQYF.

This chain joins TRBV29-1 and TRBJ2-3; maybe TRBD2 (5 bases). V was shortened by 1 base and J by 7 bases, with 18 bases between the two germline ends. This CDR3 has 15 residues. Germline V gene lookup returns CDR1 SQVTM and CDR2 ANQGSEA. CDR3 nucleotides: TGCAGCGTTGAAGGAGCTAGCTCCGTGCCTCATACGCAGTATTTT. The encoded protein is CSVEGASSVPHTQYF.

The chain employs TRBV4-1 and TRBJ2-7, with 9 bases that match TRBD2. With 7 bases clipped from V and 0 bases from J, the junction kept 7 bases outside the gene matches. This CDR3 is built from 15 residues. Germline loops: CDR1 MGHRA, CDR2 YSYEKL. The CDR3 loop reads CASTPSGANSYEQYF. The CDR3, as DNA: TGCGCCAGCACGCCTAGCGGGGCAAACTCCTACGAGCAGTACTTC.

The V gene is TRBV5-5, the J gene TRBJ2-1; TRBD2 matches at 11 bases. Germline lookup yields CDR1 SGHKS and CDR2 YYEKEE (reference sequence). J lost 9 bases, V lost 3 bases, and 11 bases had no gene match. This CDR3 is 16 amino acids long. The CDR3 region is CASSSLAGGGGGEQFF. The CDR3 region has the DNA TGTGCCAGCAGCTCCTTAGCGGGAGGGGGGGGTGGTGAGCAGTTCTTC.

The rearrangement joins TRBV21-1 to TRBJ1-4. TRBV21-1 is a pseudogene segment. This CDR3 comprises 17 residues. CDR3 sequence (DNA): TGTGCCAGCAGCAGAGGGAATAGAGGGATTTATAATGAAAAACTGTTTTTT. Encoded protein: CASSRGNRGIYNEKLFF.

This clone was seen only a few times. The chain couples TRBV5-1 to TRBJ2-5; TRBD1 matches at 12 bases. Per germline, CDR1 SGHRS and CDR2 YFSETQ. V lost 2 bases, J lost 4 bases, and 6 bases stayed unmatched. CDR3 size: 16 residues. CDR3 coding DNA: TGCGCCAGCAGCTTTGCGGGACAGGGGGCCGTAGAGACCCAGTACTTC. Translation gives CASSFAGQGAVETQYF.

This sequence joins TRBV7-2 and TRBJ2-3; 8 bases match TRBD2. This CDR3 contains 16 residues. V gave up 2 bases and J gave up 2 bases; unmatched junction bases: 6. Germline CDR1 SGHTA, CDR2 FQGNSA. The CDR3 sequence: CASSLKAGAFTDTQYF. The CDR3 DNA reads TGTGCCAGCAGCTTAAAAGCGGGGGCCTTCACAGATACGCAGTATTTT.

The chain joins TRBV28 to TRBJ2-3; TRBD2 matches 11 bases. Germline V CDR1 and CDR2: MDHEN, SYDVKM. With V trimmed by 7 bases and J by 0 bases, 3 bases remained unmatched. The CDR3 is 15 amino acids. CDR3 sequence (DNA): TGTGCCAGCAACCGACTAGCGGGAAGCACAGATACGCAGTATTTT. Protein product: CASNRLAGSTDTQYF.

This clone appeared a few times. CDR3 sequence: CASTQWVTVQETQYF. In DNA form, the CDR3 reads TGCGCCAGCACCCAATGGGTGACAGTCCAAGAGACCCAGTACTTC. This chain joins TRBV5-1 and TRBJ2-5; the D gene is possibly TRBD1 (5 bases). Trimming left V 6 bases short and J 1 base short, with 16 bases between. CDR3 length: 15 amino acids. CDR1 is SGHRS and CDR2 is YFSETQ in the germline V gene.

This clone has more than one count but fewer than ten. The rearrangement joins TRBV15 to TRBJ2-1, with D unresolved. V lost 0 bases and J 5 bases, leaving 8 bases between the germline ends. The CDR3 totals 14 residues. CDR1 and CDR2 from the germline V gene are LNHNV and YYDKDF (reference sequence). CDR3 amino acids: CATSREERHNEQFF. The CDR3 region has the DNA TGTGCCACCAGCAGAGAGGAGAGACACAATGAGCAGTTCTTC.

DNA of the CDR3: TGTGCCAGCAGCTTAGGGCGCGGGGAATACGAGCAGTACTTC. Protein sequence: CASSLGRGEYEQYF. This chain uses TRBV7-7 with TRBJ2-7, with a weak D call TRBD2 (6 bases). This CDR3 is 14 amino acids long. Trimming took off 1 base at V and 4 bases at J, with 11 bases between the two ends. CDR1 is SSHAT and CDR2 is FNYEAQ in the germline V gene (reference sequence).

This clone was observed a handful of times. The chain uses TRBV27 and TRBJ2-7; possibly TRBD2 for D (6 bases). The V end lost 5 bases, the J end lost 2 bases, and 7 bases lay between the germline ends. CDR3 length: 12 amino acids. CDR1 is MNHEY and CDR2 is SMNVEV in the germline V gene (reference sequence). In DNA, the CDR3 is TGTGCCAGCAGTACGGGGGCCTACGAGCAGTACTTC. Protein: CASSTGAYEQYF.

V gene TRBV15 combines with J gene TRBJ2-7; TRBD1 aligns across 12 bases. The CDR3 has 16 residues. V shed 1 base and J 7 bases; nucleotides not matched to a gene: 8. Germline V gene lookup returns CDR1 LNHNV and CDR2 YYDKDF (reference sequence). CDR3 nucleotide sequence: TGTGCCACCAGCAGAGGGATCGGGACAGGGGGCAAGGAGCAGTACTTC. This sequence encodes CATSRGIGTGGKEQYF.